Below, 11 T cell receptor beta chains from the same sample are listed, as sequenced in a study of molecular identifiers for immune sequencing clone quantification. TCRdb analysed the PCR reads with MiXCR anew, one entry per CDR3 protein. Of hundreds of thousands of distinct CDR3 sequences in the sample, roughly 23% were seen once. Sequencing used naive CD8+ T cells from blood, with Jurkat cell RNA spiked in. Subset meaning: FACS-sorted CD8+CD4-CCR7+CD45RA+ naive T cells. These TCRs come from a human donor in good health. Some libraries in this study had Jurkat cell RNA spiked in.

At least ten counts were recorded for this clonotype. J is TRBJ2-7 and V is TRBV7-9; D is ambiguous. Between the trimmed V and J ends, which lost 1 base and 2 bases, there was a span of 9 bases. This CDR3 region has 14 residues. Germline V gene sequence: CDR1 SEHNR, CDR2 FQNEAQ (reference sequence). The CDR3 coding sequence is TGTGCCAGCAGCTTAGTAGGGAAGACCTACGAGCAGTACTTC. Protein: CASSLVGKTYEQYF.

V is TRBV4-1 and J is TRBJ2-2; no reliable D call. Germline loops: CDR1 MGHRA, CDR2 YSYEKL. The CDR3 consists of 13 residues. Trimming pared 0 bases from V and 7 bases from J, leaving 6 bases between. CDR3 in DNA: TGCGCCAGCAGCCAAGATCCGGTCGGGGAGCTGTTTTTT. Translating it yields CASSQDPVGELFF.

CDR3 sequence: CASIRTANTEAFF. CDR3 bases: TGTGCCAGTATAAGGACTGCGAACACTGAAGCTTTCTTT. The chain couples TRBV19 to TRBJ1-1; D is unclear. Germline V gene sequence: CDR1 LNHDA, CDR2 SQIVND (reference sequence). The CDR3 has 13 residues. V lost 7 bases and J 1 base, leaving 10 bases between the germline ends.

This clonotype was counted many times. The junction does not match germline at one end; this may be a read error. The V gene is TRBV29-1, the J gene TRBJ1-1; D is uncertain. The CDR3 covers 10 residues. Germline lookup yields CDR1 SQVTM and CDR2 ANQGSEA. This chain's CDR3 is CSVEDTEAFF. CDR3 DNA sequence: TGCAGCGTTGAAGACACGGAAGCTTTCTTT.

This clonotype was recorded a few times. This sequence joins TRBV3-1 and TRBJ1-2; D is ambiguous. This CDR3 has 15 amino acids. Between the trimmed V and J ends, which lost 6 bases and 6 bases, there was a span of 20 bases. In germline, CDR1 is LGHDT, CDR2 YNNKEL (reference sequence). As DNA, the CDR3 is TGTGCCAGCAGTCTTAGCTGGTCAGTTCCAGATGGCTACACCTTC. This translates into CASSLSWSVPDGYTF.

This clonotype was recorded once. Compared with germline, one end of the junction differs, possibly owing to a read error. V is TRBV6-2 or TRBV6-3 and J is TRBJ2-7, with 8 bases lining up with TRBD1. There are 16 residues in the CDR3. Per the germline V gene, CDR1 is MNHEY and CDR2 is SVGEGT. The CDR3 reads CASSSPDRVPPGEQCF. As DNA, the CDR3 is TGTGCCAGCAGTTCTCCGGACAGGGTCCCTCCGGGGGAGCAGTGCTTC.

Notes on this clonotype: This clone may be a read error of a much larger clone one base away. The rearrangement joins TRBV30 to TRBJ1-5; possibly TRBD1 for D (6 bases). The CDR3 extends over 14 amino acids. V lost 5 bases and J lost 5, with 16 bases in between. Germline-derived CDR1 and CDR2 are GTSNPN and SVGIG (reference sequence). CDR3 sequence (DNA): TGTGCCTGGGAACCCGGACAGAGCGATCAGCCCCAGCATTTT. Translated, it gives CAWEPGQSDQPQHF.

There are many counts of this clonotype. CDR3 sequence (DNA): TGTGCCAGCAGTCTCCCAGGTTTAAATCAGCCCCAGCATTTT. Protein: CASSLPGLNQPQHF. The J gene is TRBJ1-5, the V gene TRBV27; D is unresolved. Between the trimmed V and J ends, which lost 5 bases and 4 bases, there was a span of 12 bases. This CDR3 region has 14 residues. CDR1 is MNHEY and CDR2 is SMNVEV in the germline V gene (reference sequence).

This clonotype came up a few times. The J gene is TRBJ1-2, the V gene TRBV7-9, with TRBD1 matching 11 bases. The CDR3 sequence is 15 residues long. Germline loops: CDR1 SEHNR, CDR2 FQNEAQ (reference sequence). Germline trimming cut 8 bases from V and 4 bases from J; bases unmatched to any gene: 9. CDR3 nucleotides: TGTGCCAGCTCCCAGGACAGGGGGCTTGGCTATGGCTACACCTTC. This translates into CASSQDRGLGYGYTF.

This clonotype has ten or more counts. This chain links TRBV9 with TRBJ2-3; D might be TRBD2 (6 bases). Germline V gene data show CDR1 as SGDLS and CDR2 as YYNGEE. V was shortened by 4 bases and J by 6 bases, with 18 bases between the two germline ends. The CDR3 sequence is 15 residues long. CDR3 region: CASSSREWSEDTQYF. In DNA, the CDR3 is TGTGCCAGCAGCTCACGGGAGTGGAGCGAGGATACGCAGTATTTT.

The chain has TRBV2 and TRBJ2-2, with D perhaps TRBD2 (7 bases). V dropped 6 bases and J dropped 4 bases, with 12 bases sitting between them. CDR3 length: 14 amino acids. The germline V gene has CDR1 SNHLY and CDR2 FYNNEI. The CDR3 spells CASRAGQVTGELFF. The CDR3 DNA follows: TGTGCCAGCAGAGCGGGACAAGTCACCGGGGAGCTGTTTTTT.